The clone carrying this T cell receptor (beta chain) has a handful of counts. At the DNA level, this CDR3 is encoded by other sequences in the same sample as well. This CDR3 is 15 amino acids long. CDR1 is LNHNV and CDR2 is YYDKDF in the germline V gene (reference sequence). V was clipped by 0 bases and J by 0 bases, with 7 bases between them. The data originate from a study of OX40 agonist ivuxolimab in advanced cancers. Generated by immunoSEQ multiplex PCR, the TCRdb table keeps only in-frame clones and is missing some. The sample includes tens of thousands of clones, around nine tenths of them seen just once.

The sequence derives from an adult with an advanced solid tumor such as melanoma, head and neck, liver or kidney cancer. This specimen consisted of CD4+ or CD8+ T cells sorted from blood, obtained in a trial of the OX40 agonist ivuxolimab. The genes are TRBV15 and TRBJ2-3; D remains ambiguous. The CDR3 reads CATSRDLLSTDTQYF. Written as DNA, the CDR3 is TGTGCCACCAGCAGAGATCTACTGAGCACAGATACGCAGTATTTT.